This TCR beta chain comes out of a study of blood T cells in healthy people across ages. V shed 3 bases, J shed 5 bases, and the junction held 3 bases outside the gene matches. From germline, CDR1 is MNHEY and CDR2 SMNVEV (reference sequence). This CDR3 has 14 amino acids. This clonotype has ten or more counts. Alongside a J-beta primer mix, a sample-barcoded 5' primer served in a second PCR lasting about 7 to 11 cycles. There were at least 2.5 million CDR3-containing paired-end reads obtained from each sample. Each CDR3 protein is one row after TCRdb ran MiXCR on the 5' RACE reads. The sample has 1.6 million or so distinct CDR3 sequences; 34% are singletons.

This TCR was sampled from a young woman in good health. The sample taken for sequencing was blood. V is TRBV27 and J is TRBJ2-7, with 11 bases aligning to TRBD2. The CDR3 nucleotides read TGTGCCAGCAGTTTTACACTAGCGGGAGACGAGCAGTACTTC. This encodes CASSFTLAGDEQYF.